The T cell receptor beta chain under discussion was sequenced for a study of T cell responses to AZD1222 COVID-19 vaccine. CDR3 length: 11 amino acids. V lost 5 bases to trimming and J lost 6 bases, with 6 bases between them. Germline V gene sequence: CDR1 MNHEY, CDR2 SVGEGT. Measured with immunoSEQ multiplex PCR; TCRdb has only the in-frame clones, and not every one. The table lists 200,000 or so clones, 93% of them singletons, with around 1% in the top ten. Here the sequenced sample was peripheral blood, taken 28 days after the second AZD1222 dose. The receptor comes from an adult who received the AZD1222 COVID-19 vaccine. This chain uses TRBV6-2 or TRBV6-3 with TRBJ2-3; D call uncertain. The CDR3 loop is CASSVRDTQYF. The DNA for the CDR3 is TGTGCCAGCAGTGTGAGGGATACGCAGTATTTT.